This T cell receptor beta chain was observed in a study of cytomegalovirus exposure and HLA in healthy donors. About the research overall: Samples from HLA-typed donors yielded 65 million to 85 million unique TCRs in an early data release.

Study-wide results and limits: Usually a TCR sequence was rare, but some public TCRs were found in many donors. Later work found most CMV-associated TCR beta chains apparently HLA-restricted. Across HLA loci, a later analysis found differing TCR association rates, with DRB1 most and HLA-C fewest.

Regarding this clone: What it binds is not known.

CDR1 is SQVTM and CDR2 is ANQGSEA in the germline V gene. V lost 0 bases to trimming and J lost 4 bases; unmatched junction nucleotides: 11. The CDR3 runs to 17 residues. The PCR contained 60 Vbeta and 13 Jbeta primers. Only in-frame clones appear in the TCRdb table, and some are missing; sequencing was by immunoSEQ multiplex PCR. This sample has under 200,000 clones; around 79% occur once, and the top ten carry approximately 0.69%. The sample consisted of PBMCs. The source of this sequence is a woman in her thirties or forties in good health and CMV-seronegative. The chain joins TRBV29-1 to TRBJ2-1; 8 bases agree with TRBD2. The DNA of the CDR3 is TGCAGCGTTGAAGATCGGGGGGGACTAGGGGGATACAATGAGCAGTTCTTC. Amino acids: CSVEDRGGLGGYNEQFF.